Here is one T cell receptor (beta chain) with its context. Its antigen target is currently unknown. No per-base quality is available; no much larger clone lies one base away. This record belongs to a study of T cell responses to AZD1222 COVID-19 vaccine (dated by TCRdb to the early 2020s). In the study overall: A total of 230 to 250 trial participants underwent TCR sequencing, of whom more than 200 had received two doses of AZD1222 and 26 had received two doses of the MenACWY control vaccine. Trial participants were enrolled into age subgroups of 18-55, 56-69 and 70-plus years, which contained approximately 150, 28 and 58 TCR-sequenced participants, respectively.

The sample's time point, from its label and the paper: baseline before first vaccination. The intended sense of this specimen's treatment or condition label: meningococcal conjugate vaccine given as trial control. The vaccinee samples were drawn from two UK trials, COV001 and COV002, one of which was a single-blind randomized controlled phase 2/3 trial testing AZD1222 (ChAdOx1 nCoV-19) in healthy adults. For TCRbeta chain sequencing, PBMC samples from trial participants were taken at day 0 and at day 28 after the second dose. The CDR3 runs 15 residues from the cysteine to the phenylalanine. The only DNA kept is the CDR3, 45 bases in frame from the first base. The germline V gene specifies KGHDR as CDR1 and SFDVKD as CDR2. V is cut back by 7 bases and J by 4 bases, with 8 bases in the junction unmatched. Broader findings and caveats from the paper: Conclusions about previously exposed vaccinees are limited because only five to seven AZD1222 recipients were SARS-CoV-2 seropositive at baseline. Most participants were white British and females outnumbered males, and the authors suggested that clonal diversity may have been underestimated. Because no day 14 peak-response samples were available, the repertoires could be characterized only after the peak T cell response. After two AZD1222 doses, both the breadth and the depth of spike-specific TCRs were significantly higher than at day 0 and than in MenACWY recipients. The 56-69-year group was small, and its depth increase did not reach significance, likely because of low power. Nearly half of unique spike-specific TCRs reportedly recognized epitopes outside regions mutated in the B.1.351 and B.1.1.7 variants. The vaccine-associated CD4 TCRs covered the entire spike protein, and the dominant responses fell in regions 160-218 and 743-854.

The CDR3 regions of human TCRbeta chains were subjected to immunosequencing. From the authors' description of their analysis: Repertoire TCRs were checked for matches against a reference library of SARS-CoV-2-specific TCRs that had been generated using the MIRA antigen-specificity platform. Breadth meant the fraction of unique TCRs that were SARS-CoV-2-associated, whereas depth meant the fraction of total T cells that were SARS-CoV-2-associated. Using the MIRA data, each spike-specific TCR was mapped to the spike region that the TCR reacts to and placed in a CD4 or CD8 class. Log10-transformed breadth and depth values were compared by one-way ANOVA with Sidak's multiple comparisons tests. TCRdb retrieved this table from immuneACCESS and kept in-frame rearrangements only. Not all clones are present; in checked studies, unresolved V genes account for under half, and no reason is known for the remainder. V and J calls and clone size follow that table, whereas D and trimming were derived from the DNA. This sample holds some 130,000 clones; approximately 85% were observed only once. Roughly 20% of the sample rests with the top ten.

The chain was built from TRBV24-1 and TRBJ2-2, with TRBD1 identical over 7 junction bases. Sample: peripheral blood, taken on day 0 of MenACWY control vaccination. This TCR was recovered from an adult in good health. At the DNA level, the sequence is TGTGCCACCAGCGAATACAGGGGAAGCACCGGGGAGCTGTTTTTT. This is translated as CATSEYRGSTGELFF.